This TCR beta chain was recorded in a study of shared clonotypes between healthy human individuals. The study, taken as a whole, reports: When compared with the clonotypes that were shared by all four sorted-subset donors, the non-shared clonotypes turned out to have lower generation probabilities.

This CDR3 region has 15 residues. Trimming at V came to 1 base and at J to 5 bases, leaving 5 bases not matched to a gene. Germline V gives CDR1 SQVTM, CDR2 ANQGSEA. The table lists this clone with a few counts. The antigen remains undetermined. The data were produced by immunoSEQ multiplex PCR, yet TCRdb's version contains in-frame clones alone and is incomplete. The table includes over 850,000 clones, 70% to 80% detected once. This TCR was recovered from a man in his late teens or twenties in good health. Some clones in this sample may be carry-over from other donors' samples. Sequencing used memory CD4+ T cells from PBMCs. The subset here: CD45RA-negative fraction. This chain joins TRBV29-1 and TRBJ2-2, with TRBD2 identical over 9 bases. DNA for the CDR3: TGCAGCGTTGAAGGTTTTAGCGGGAGAACCGGGGAGCTGTTTTTT. Protein product: CSVEGFSGRTGELFF.